A selection of T cell receptor beta chains follows, all from one sample in a study of T cells in Graves' hyperthyroidism and ophthalmopathy. TCRdb passed the multiplex PCR reads through MiXCR, listing each CDR3 protein once. The data contain a few hundred thousand distinct CDR3 sequences, roughly 18% of them seen just once; the ten biggest clones take up around 16%. The sample taken for sequencing was blood. These receptor sequences come from a woman between 35 and 50 years old with Graves' ophthalmopathy. Each CDR3 is given with its conserved first and last residue. A D gene is named only where the DNA matches it firmly. Clone size is not always given. Where it is, it says once, few, many or a class for expanded clones.

abundance: many
j_gene: TRBJ1-1
v_gene: TRBV5-1
d_gene: NA
CDR3aa: CASSLSHGRTTEAFF
CDR3nt: TGCGCCAGCAGCTTATCTCACGGGCGGACCACTGAAGCTTTCTTT

abundance: NA
j_gene: TRBJ2-5
v_gene: TRBV6-1
d_gene: NA
CDR3aa: CASSESGVDWRGLGTQYF
CDR3nt: TGTGCCAGCAGTGAAAGTGGGGTGGACTGGCGTGGTCTTGGGACCCAGTACTTC

abundance: many
j_gene: TRBJ2-4
v_gene: TRBV19
d_gene: TRBD2
CDR3aa: CASSIRLAGLAKNIQYF
CDR3nt: TGTGCCAGTAGTATTAGACTAGCGGGTTTAGCCAAAAACATTCAGTACTTC

abundance: many
j_gene: TRBJ2-5
v_gene: TRBV20-1
d_gene: TRBD2
CDR3aa: CSARDLGTTGRTQYF
CDR3nt: TGCAGTGCTAGAGATCTCGGGACTACGGGTCGGACCCAGTACTTC

abundance: many
j_gene: TRBJ2-2
v_gene: TRBV12-3/TRBV12-4
d_gene: TRBD1
CDR3aa: CASSLRTGGHGELFF
CDR3nt: TGTGCCAGCAGTTTACGAACAGGGGGCCACGGGGAGCTGTTTTTT

abundance: many
j_gene: TRBJ2-5
v_gene: TRBV11-2
d_gene: TRBD1
CDR3aa: CASSPSGTGGLETQYF
CDR3nt: TGTGCCAGCAGCCCATCGGGGACAGGGGGCCTGGAGACCCAGTACTTC

abundance: many
j_gene: TRBJ2-6
v_gene: TRBV27
d_gene: TRBD1
CDR3aa: CASSLRGQATSGANVLTF
CDR3nt: TGTGCCAGCAGTTTAAGAGGACAGGCTACCTCTGGGGCCAACGTCCTGACTTTC

abundance: NA
j_gene: TRBJ2-7
v_gene: TRBV6-1
d_gene: TRBD2
CDR3aa: CASRGAGAEQYF
CDR3nt: TGTGCCAGCAGGGGAGCGGGAGCCGAGCAGTACTTC

abundance: many
j_gene: TRBJ2-7
v_gene: TRBV11-2
d_gene: NA
CDR3aa: CASSFNAGREQYF
CDR3nt: TGTGCCAGCAGCTTTAATGCGGGACGCGAGCAGTACTTC

abundance: many
j_gene: TRBJ2-2
v_gene: TRBV7-2
d_gene: NA
CDR3aa: CASSLADRGKRDTGELFF
CDR3nt: TGTGCCAGCAGCTTGGCTGATCGCGGGAAGCGTGACACCGGGGAGCTGTTTTTT

abundance: many
j_gene: TRBJ1-2
v_gene: TRBV28
d_gene: TRBD1
CDR3aa: CASSLALPDRVYGYTF
CDR3nt: TGTGCCAGCAGTTTGGCCCTCCCAGACAGGGTCTATGGCTACACCTTC

abundance: many
j_gene: TRBJ2-5
v_gene: TRBV12-3/TRBV12-4
d_gene: NA
CDR3aa: CASSRDPRGWETQYF
CDR3nt: TGTGCCAGCAGCAGAGACCCCCGTGGTTGGGAGACCCAGTACTTC

abundance: many
j_gene: TRBJ2-2
v_gene: TRBV29-1
d_gene: NA
CDR3aa: CSVAPGSGTGELFF
CDR3nt: TGCAGCGTTGCGCCAGGGTCCGGCACCGGGGAGCTGTTTTTT

abundance: many
j_gene: TRBJ1-5
v_gene: TRBV6-4
d_gene: NA
CDR3aa: CASRPHRSNQPQHF
CDR3nt: TGTGCCAGCAGACCCCACAGAAGCAATCAGCCCCAGCATTTT

abundance: NA
j_gene: TRBJ2-5
v_gene: TRBV20-1
d_gene: NA
CDR3aa: CSAILAGRGQETQYF
CDR3nt: TGCAGTGCTATCCTCGCGGGAAGGGGGCAAGAGACCCAGTACTTC

abundance: many
j_gene: TRBJ2-5
v_gene: TRBV20-1
d_gene: NA
CDR3aa: CSATTGETQYF
CDR3nt: TGCAGTGCTACTACAGGGGAGACCCAGTACTTC

abundance: NA
j_gene: TRBJ1-2
v_gene: TRBV5-1
d_gene: TRBD1
CDR3aa: CASSIGQAATRGYTF
CDR3nt: TGCGCCAGCAGCATAGGACAGGCCGCAACGAGGGGCTACACCTTC

abundance: NA
j_gene: TRBJ1-1
v_gene: TRBV27
d_gene: NA
CDR3aa: CASRVDLGRTEAFF
CDR3nt: TGTGCCAGCAGAGTTGACTTGGGACGGACTGAAGCTTTCTTT

abundance: NA
j_gene: TRBJ2-2
v_gene: TRBV11-2
d_gene: TRBD1
CDR3aa: CASRSTGADGELFF
CDR3nt: TGTGCCAGCAGATCGACAGGGGCGGACGGGGAGCTGTTTTTT

abundance: NA
j_gene: TRBJ1-5
v_gene: TRBV5-6
d_gene: NA
CDR3aa: CASSFWGYLPQHF
CDR3nt: TGTGCCAGCAGCTTCTGGGGATATTTACCCCAGCATTTT

abundance: NA
j_gene: TRBJ2-7
v_gene: TRBV2
d_gene: TRBD2
CDR3aa: CASSYTGTSGAYEQYF
CDR3nt: TGTGCCAGCAGTTATACCGGGACTAGCGGAGCCTACGAGCAGTACTTC

abundance: many
j_gene: TRBJ2-7
v_gene: TRBV4-1
d_gene: TRBD2
CDR3aa: CASSRLAGGPYEQYF
CDR3nt: TGCGCCAGCAGCCGATTAGCGGGAGGGCCCTACGAGCAGTACTTC

abundance: NA
j_gene: TRBJ1-2
v_gene: TRBV15
d_gene: NA
CDR3aa: CATSIEEGDGYIF
CDR3nt: TGTGCCACCAGCATAGAAGAGGGGGATGGCTACATCTTC

abundance: many
j_gene: TRBJ1-1
v_gene: TRBV20-1
d_gene: TRBD1
CDR3aa: CSAGQGNSEAFF
CDR3nt: TGCAGTGCCGGACAGGGGAACTCTGAAGCTTTCTTT

abundance: many
j_gene: TRBJ1-1
v_gene: TRBV6-2/TRBV6-3
d_gene: NA
CDR3aa: CASRPMGRRRVEVNTEAFF
CDR3nt: TGTGCCAGCAGACCTATGGGCCGCCGGAGGGTCGAGGTGAACACTGAAGCTTTCTTT

abundance: many
j_gene: TRBJ1-1
v_gene: TRBV20-1
d_gene: TRBD1
CDR3aa: CSASTGGAEAFF
CDR3nt: TGCAGTGCTAGCACAGGGGGGGCTGAAGCTTTCTTT